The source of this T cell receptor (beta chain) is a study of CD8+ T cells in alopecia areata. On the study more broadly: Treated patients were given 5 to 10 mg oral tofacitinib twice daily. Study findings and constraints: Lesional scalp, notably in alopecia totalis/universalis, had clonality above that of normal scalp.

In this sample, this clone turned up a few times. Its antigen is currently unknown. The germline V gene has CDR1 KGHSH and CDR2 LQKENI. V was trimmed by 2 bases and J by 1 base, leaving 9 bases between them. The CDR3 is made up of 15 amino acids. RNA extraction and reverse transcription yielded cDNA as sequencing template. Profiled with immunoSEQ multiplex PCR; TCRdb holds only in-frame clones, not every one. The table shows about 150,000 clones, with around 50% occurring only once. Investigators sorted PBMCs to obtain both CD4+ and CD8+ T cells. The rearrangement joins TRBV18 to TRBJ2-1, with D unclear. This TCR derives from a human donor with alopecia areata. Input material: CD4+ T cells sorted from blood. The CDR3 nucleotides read TGTGCCAGCTCACCATCCCTCCTTTCCTACAATGAGCAGTTCTTC. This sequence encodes CASSPSLLSYNEQFF.